The TCR beta chain described here comes from a study of shared T cell receptors in the human thymus (dated by TCRdb to the early 2020s). The study in broad terms: The study examined how the human thymus generates shared, self-reactive T-cell receptor alpha chains.

Library construction relied on the immunoSEQ multiplex PCR assay. TCRdb mirrors the immuneACCESS table, restricted to in-frame sequences. Some clones are absent from its copies; in checked studies, under half trace to an unresolved V gene, and the reason for the others is unknown. This sample gives 630,000 or so clones in total; around 87% of them show up just once. The top ten hold over 0.008% of the sample. Worth noting for this clone: Its specific antigen is unknown. Nothing much larger sits one base from this clone, and base qualities are not available.

V lost 5 bases and J lost 8 bases; the stretch between them is 12 bases long. CDR1 and CDR2 are read off the germline V gene as MNHEY and SVGAGI. From the cysteine through the phenylalanine, the CDR3 covers 13 amino acids. Only the CDR3 portion is preserved as DNA: 39 bases, with reading frame beginning at the first base. The same data also contributed to another study, on human thymus T cells. The second publication reports: Donors were immunologically healthy infants undergoing open corrective cardiac surgery for congenital heart defects in Finland. The thymus tissue came from surgical resects taken out during corrective cardiac surgery. Biased V and J gene segment usage appeared to be present in both thymic and peripheral blood repertoires. The related research found that thymic TCR repertoires overlapped highly between unrelated individuals. The study used under 10 infant thymus samples plus four related peripheral blood samples to characterize TCR alpha and beta repertoires. The infant donors were about 6 to 244 days old, and the cohort included five or six males and a couple of females. Thymocytes were released mechanically from tissue and stored at -70 °C as pellets of roughly 9.5-31 million cells. A QIAsymphony instrument was used to extract genomic DNA from the frozen cell pellets. TCRB and TCRAD loci were amplified from a standardized quantity of quality-controlled genomic DNA using the immunoSEQ multiplex PCR assay. The amplicons covered the V(D)J region and were long enough to include the CDR3 and to identify the V and J genes. Amplicon sequencing was performed on an Illumina platform through the commercial immunoSEQ service. Primer bias and sequencing errors were corrected using previously described methods, and TCRAD and TCRB definitions followed the IMGT database. immunoSEQ Analyzer 3.0 and VDJTools were used for repertoire analysis, which covered basic statistics, V/J segment usage, diversity estimates, rarefaction and pairwise overlap. Chao1, ChaoE, Efron-Thisted, Shannon and inverse Simpson indices were used to estimate diversity, which was also estimated on datasets down-sampled to the smallest sample. Repertoire overlap was assessed by strict matching of CDR3 nucleotide sequence, V gene and J gene, and clustering was done by Jaccard-based multidimensional scaling. On average, thymus samples gave around 880,000 unique TCRB clonotypes, whereas blood samples gave 80,000 to 85,000.

The chain is made from TRBV6-5 and TRBJ1-4, with TRBD1 perhaps the D gene, on 6 matching bases. The source of this sequence is a boy under two years old with a congenital heart defect. Donor details come from another sample of the same person, matched by shared clones. Sequences were obtained from thymocytes. Read as DNA, the sequence is TGTGCCAGCAGTCCAACAGGGAACGAAAAACTGTTTTTT. It translates as CASSPTGNEKLFF.